Below, 15 T cell receptor beta chains from the same sample are listed, as sequenced in a study of blood T cell repertoires in COVID-19. Produced via immunoSEQ multiplex PCR; TCRdb's table is partial and in-frame only. The data contain around 220,000 clones, just over 85% of them singletons. Specimen: peripheral blood. These receptors all come from a man aged 45-65 years with acute or convalescent COVID-19.

The CDR3 DNA is TGTGCCAGCAGCCTAGGACTAGCGGTTGAGACCCAGTACTTC. It specifies CASSLGLAVETQYF. The chain recombines TRBV7-8 with TRBJ2-5; 10 bases line up with TRBD2. The CDR3 is 14 amino acids. The germline CDR1 and CDR2 sequences are SGHVS and FQNEAQ. With 5 bases clipped from V and 5 bases from J, the junction kept 5 bases outside the gene matches.

This clone was counted a single time. V usage is TRBV7-9 and J usage is TRBJ1-2; the D is unclear. V lost 5 bases and J lost 5, with 6 bases in between. Germline V lookup: CDR1 SEHNR, CDR2 FQNEAQ (reference sequence). This CDR3 has 11 amino acids. Here the CDR3 DNA reads TGTGCCAGCAGCCCCTCGTATGGCTACACCTTC. It encodes CASSPSYGYTF. Complete variable domain (other parts from reference TRBV7-9 and TRBJ1-2): DTGVSQNPRHKITKRGQNVTFRCDPISEHNRLYWYRQTLGQGPEFLTYFQNEAQLEKSRLLSDRFSAERPKGSFSTLEIQRTEQGDSAMYLCASSPSYGYTFGSGTRLTVV.

V gene TRBV19 combines with J gene TRBJ1-2; D is ambiguous. The V gene lost 5 bases and the J gene lost 6 bases, with 13 bases spanning the gap. The CDR3 totals 13 residues. Germline V CDR1 and CDR2: LNHDA, SQIVND (reference sequence). The CDR3 protein is CASSPSLRDGYTF. DNA for the CDR3: TGTGCCAGTAGTCCCAGTTTGAGGGATGGCTACACCTTC.

The CDR3 DNA reads TGTGCCAGCAGCGTAGTAGGGGTCCGCACAGATACGCAGTATTTT. It specifies CASSVVGVRTDTQYF. The V call is TRBV9, the J call TRBJ2-3, with a possible D match to TRBD1 (5 bases). The CDR3 is made up of 15 amino acids. V gave up 0 bases and J gave up 1 base, with 9 bases separating them. Germline loops: CDR1 SGDLS, CDR2 YYNGEE.

This clone was detected only a few times. The CDR3 is CSAGSGSPLHF. In DNA form, the CDR3 reads TGCAGTGCTGGGAGCGGGTCACCCCTCCACTTT. The V gene is TRBV20-1, the J gene TRBJ1-6; no clear D gene. V gave up 5 bases and J gave up 10 bases, with 9 bases separating them. There are 11 residues in the CDR3. Looked up from germline, CDR1 is DFQATT and CDR2 is SNEGSKA (reference sequence).

This clone was seen a single time. The CDR3 region has the DNA TGTGCCAGTAGTACCTCCGGGAGGGGGACCTACGAGCAGTACTTC. This translates into CASSTSGRGTYEQYF. V usage is TRBV19 and J usage is TRBJ2-7; 8 bases map to TRBD2. The V gene end was trimmed by 4 bases and the J gene end by 2 bases; junction bases not matched to a gene: 7. CDR3 length equals 15 residues. CDR1 and CDR2 from the germline V gene are LNHDA and SQIVND (reference sequence).

Note on this clone: Other DNA sequences within the sample encode an identical CDR3. The chain joins TRBV18 to TRBJ2-7; unclear D gene. This CDR3 region has 14 residues. Germline CDR1 is KGHSH and CDR2 is LQKENI. V was pared by 3 bases and J by 2 bases, with 11 bases between. CDR3 bases: TGTGCCAGCTCACCGCCCGGGTTAACCTACGAGCAGTACTTC. Its translation: CASSPPGLTYEQYF.

This clone appeared once. The V call is TRBV9, the J call TRBJ1-3; 7 bases fit TRBD1. The J segment lost 4 bases and the V segment lost 4 bases, leaving 8 bases of the junction unmatched. This CDR3 contains 15 residues. CDR1 is SGDLS, CDR2 YYNGEE, per germline. CDR3 in DNA: TGTGCCAGCAGCTCCAGACAGGGCTCAGGAAACACCATATATTTT. Its translation is CASSSRQGSGNTIYF. The complete variable domain, with remaining parts taken from reference TRBV9 and TRBJ1-3, reads DSGVTQTPKHLITATGQRVTLRCSPRSGDLSVYWYQQSLDQGLQFLIQYYNGEERAKGNILERFSAQQFPDLHSELNLSSLELGDSALYFCASSSRQGSGNTIYFGEGSWLTVV.

This clone was seen a single time. V usage is TRBV6-6 and J usage is TRBJ1-3; no clear D gene. The length of the CDR3 is 13 residues. Trimming cost V 8 bases and J 4 bases, with 12 bases left between them. CDR1 is MNHNY, CDR2 SVGAGI, per germline (reference sequence). Here the CDR3 reads CASFEGGGNTIYF. The CDR3 DNA follows: TGTGCCAGCTTTGAGGGCGGGGGAAACACCATATATTTT.

CDR3 bases: TGCGCCAGCAGCCTGGCCTCCGGGGTCCCCTACAATGAGCAGTTCTTC. Translation: CASSLASGVPYNEQFF. The V call is TRBV5-1, the J call TRBJ2-1; perhaps TRBD2 as D (5 bases). Trimming stripped 4 bases from V and 2 bases from J, with 16 bases between. Germline-derived CDR1 and CDR2 are SGHRS and YFSETQ. The CDR3 has 16 amino acids.

This clone was counted a single time. The V call is TRBV6-5, the J call TRBJ1-2; 9 bases are shared with TRBD1. The CDR3 totals 14 residues. Trimming at V came to 5 bases and at J to 5 bases, leaving 6 bases not matched to a gene. CDR1 is MNHEY and CDR2 is SVGAGI in the germline V gene. The DNA for the CDR3 is TGTGCCAGCAGTCTCGGGACAGGGTCTTATGGCTACACCTTC. It codes for CASSLGTGSYGYTF.

The chain couples TRBV6-6 to TRBJ2-2; TRBD1 matches 10 bases. Germline CDR1 MNHNY, CDR2 SVGAGI (reference sequence). The CDR3 contains 16 residues. V lost 4 bases to trimming and J lost 1 base; unmatched junction nucleotides: 3. The DNA of the CDR3 is TGTGCCAGCAGTTGGGGACAGGGGAAGAACACCGGGGAGCTGTTTTTT. Residues: CASSWGQGKNTGELFF.

Written as DNA, the CDR3 is TGCGCCAGCAGCCCCCGGACAGGGGACTACTATGGCTACACCTTC. Protein sequence: CASSPRTGDYYGYTF. This chain links TRBV4-1 with TRBJ1-2; 9 positions agree with TRBD1. This CDR3 region has 15 residues. CDR1 and CDR2 (germline): MGHRA, YSYEKL. V trimming: 4 bases; J trimming: 3 bases; junction bases outside the gene matches: 6.

This clone appeared a few times. This chain connects TRBV20-1 to TRBJ1-2; D is undetermined. The CDR3 consists of 11 residues. Germline V gives CDR1 DFQATT, CDR2 SNEGSKA (reference sequence). Trimming took 6 bases from V and 4 from J, leaving 9 bases between them. The CDR3 DNA is TGCAGTGCGCAACCAGTCTATGGCTACACCTTC. Protein sequence: CSAQPVYGYTF.

CDR3 residues: CAISDPGLGLDTQYF. For the CDR3, the DNA is TGTGCCATCAGTGATCCGGGACTAGGATTAGATACGCAGTATTTT. The rearrangement joins TRBV10-3 to TRBJ2-3; 8 bases line up with TRBD2. In germline, CDR1 is ENHRY, CDR2 SYGVKD. V lost 3 bases and J lost 5; bases outside the gene matches: 7. CDR3 length: 15 residues.